This TCR beta chain was obtained from a study of human T cells and chemical hapten exposure. Study findings and constraints: With regard to DPC sensitization, TCRs above 1 in 1000 frequency did not change.

Time point noted: pre-sensitization, week 0. This sample's treatment: therapeutic diphenylcyclopropenone sensitization with weekly scalp DPC. Each CDR3 protein is one row after TCRdb ran MiXCR on the RACE reads. The sample lists more than 100,000 distinct CDR3 sequences; about 14% were seen once. There are many counts of this clonotype. Its antigen is unknown. This CDR3 is built from 13 residues. CDR1 is SGHVS, CDR2 FNYEAQ, per germline. Trimming shortened V by 2 bases and J by 6 bases, and 10 bases separated the two germline ends. The genes are TRBV7-6 and TRBJ1-2; no clear D gene. This clonotype originated in a woman younger than 30 with alopecia areata. Some clones in this sample may be carry-over from other donors' samples. The sample consisted of whole blood, taken in connection with sensitization to the hapten diphenylcyclopropenone (DPC). The CDR3 sequence is CASSLMYGDGYTF. Here the CDR3 DNA reads TGTGCCAGCAGCTTAATGTACGGAGATGGCTACACCTTC. Supplemented by reference TRBV7-6 and TRBJ1-2, the full variable domain reads GAGVSQSPRYKVTKRGQDVALRCDPISGHVSLYWYRQALGQGPEFLTYFNYEAQQDKSGLPNDRFSAERPEGSISTLTIQRTEQRDSAMYRCASSLMYGDGYTFGSGTRLTVV.